The 23 T cell receptor beta chains listed next were all sequenced from one sample in a study of molecular identifiers for immune sequencing clone quantification. Using its own MiXCR run on the PCR reads, TCRdb lists one record per CDR3 protein. The sample includes around 480,000 distinct CDR3 sequences, about a fifth of them seen just once. The sequencing input was naive CD8+ T cells from blood, with Jurkat cell RNA spiked in. Subset denoted: FACS-sorted CD8+CD4-CCR7+CD45RA+ naive T cells. The source is a human donor in good health. Some libraries in this study had Jurkat cell RNA spiked in.

This clonotype was counted at least ten times. Relative to the germline gene, one junction end is altered; a read error may explain this. The CDR3 DNA reads as TGCGCCAGCAGCTTGGGGACAGGGGGCAGCACAGATACGCAGTATTTT. Translating it yields CASSLGTGGSTDTQYF. J is TRBJ2-3 and V is TRBV5-6; the match to TRBD1 covers 12 bases. CDR1 SGHDT and CDR2 YYEEEE come from the germline V gene. This CDR3 has 16 residues.

This clonotype was counted a few times. The chain has TRBV19 and TRBJ2-7; D is undetermined. V dropped 3 bases and J dropped 2 bases, with 14 bases sitting between them. The CDR3 sequence is 15 residues long. The germline gives CDR1 LNHDA, CDR2 SQIVND (reference sequence). CDR3 residues: CASSIPQVGPYEQYF. The CDR3 DNA reads TGTGCCAGTAGTATCCCCCAGGTTGGCCCCTACGAGCAGTACTTC. Supplemented by reference TRBV19 and TRBJ2-7, the full variable domain reads DGGITQSPKYLFRKEGQNVTLSCEQNLNHDAMYWYRQDPGQGLRLIYYSQIVNDFQKGDIAEGYSVSREKKESFPLTVTSAQKNPTAFYLCASSIPQVGPYEQYFGPGTRLTVT.

The CDR3 region has the DNA TGTGCCAGCAGTTTAGGAGGTGCGGGGGGGCCTGCCGGGGAGCTGTTTTTT. Amino acids: CASSLGGAGGPAGELFF. V and J are TRBV27 and TRBJ2-2, with 9 bases matching TRBD2. The CDR3 loop spans 17 amino acids. Germline V gene sequence: CDR1 MNHEY, CDR2 SMNVEV (reference sequence). With V trimmed by 2 bases and J by 6 bases, 10 bases remained unmatched.

The V call is TRBV10-3, the J call TRBJ2-7; the match to TRBD1 covers 9 bases. The CDR3 sequence is 13 residues long. CDR1 is ENHRY, CDR2 SYGVKD, per germline. The V and J ends lost 4 bases and 5 bases, in that order; junction bases with no gene match: 3. In nucleotides, the CDR3 is TGTGCCATCAGTGGTGGACAGGGGAACGAGCAGTACTTC. This translates into CAISGGQGNEQYF.

The chain employs TRBV6-1 and TRBJ2-1, with 8 bases that match TRBD2. From germline, CDR1 is MNHNS and CDR2 SASEGT. Unmatched junction bases numbered 6, after V lost 5 bases and J lost 0 bases. The CDR3 extends over 16 amino acids. The CDR3 reads CASSPGTRISYNEQFF. The DNA of the CDR3 is TGTGCCAGCAGTCCCGGGACTAGGATCTCCTACAATGAGCAGTTCTTC.

This sequence joins TRBV3-1 and TRBJ2-5; D possibly corresponds to TRBD2 (5 bases). With 1 base removed from V and 2 bases from J, the gap between germline ends came to 11 bases. Germline V gene sequence: CDR1 LGHDT, CDR2 YNNKEL (reference sequence). The CDR3 length is 15 residues. CDR3 in DNA: TGTGCCAGCAGCCAAGGCGCGGGTGCACAAGAGACCCAGTACTTC. This translates into CASSQGAGAQETQYF.

This chain joins TRBV15 and TRBJ1-5; 8 positions match TRBD1. The CDR3 totals 14 residues. Germline V gene sequence: CDR1 LNHNV, CDR2 YYDKDF (reference sequence). V was clipped by 3 bases and J by 4 bases; unmatched bases: 2. CDR3 protein: CATSSRGPNQPQHF. CDR3 coding DNA: TGTGCCACCAGCAGCAGGGGGCCGAATCAGCCCCAGCATTTT.

This clonotype was counted at least ten times. The chain couples TRBV4-1 to TRBJ1-5; possibly TRBD1 for D (5 bases). V was clipped by 0 bases and J by 9 bases, with 15 bases between them. Per germline, CDR1 MGHRA and CDR2 YSYEKL. This CDR3 spans 15 amino acids. The CDR3 loop reads CASSQDWQGRLPQHF. DNA of the CDR3: TGCGCCAGCAGCCAAGATTGGCAGGGTAGGCTGCCCCAGCATTTT.

Many counts were recorded for this clonotype. The V and J genes are TRBV6-5 and TRBJ2-5; maybe TRBD1 (5 bases). Trimming left V 0 bases short and J 2 bases short, with 16 bases between. The CDR3 runs to 17 residues. Germline V gene sequence: CDR1 MNHEY, CDR2 SVGAGI. The CDR3 reads CASSYSSPPGPQETQYF. CDR3 DNA: TGTGCCAGCAGTTACTCGTCACCACCAGGGCCTCAAGAGACCCAGTACTTC.

This clonotype showed up just a few times. The V and J genes are TRBV4-3 and TRBJ2-5; D unresolved. Trimming removed 0 bases at V and 7 bases at J, with 15 bases between. The CDR3 runs 15 residues. The germline V gene encodes CDR1 LGHNA and CDR2 YSLEER. CDR3 in amino acids: CASSQDPDQVWTQYF. In DNA, the CDR3 is TGCGCCAGCAGCCAAGATCCCGATCAGGTTTGGACCCAGTACTTC.

Remarks on this clonotype: At one end the junction does not follow the germline gene, possibly because of a read error. The J gene is TRBJ2-3, the V gene TRBV12-3 or TRBV12-4, with 13 nucleotides matching TRBD2. The CDR3 has 16 amino acids. The CDR3 DNA reads TGTACCAGCAGTCAGGGACTAGCGGGAAACACAGATACGCAGTATTTT. It translates to CTSSQGLAGNTDTQYF.

About this clonotype: The junction shows a germline mismatch at one end, possibly a read error. The genes are TRBV12-3 or TRBV12-4 and TRBJ1-1; D is uncertain. The length of the CDR3 is 12 residues. CDR3 protein: CASSLMNTGAFF. In DNA, the CDR3 is TGTGCCAGCAGTTTGATGAACACTGGAGCTTTCTTT.

Concerning this clonotype: The junction differs from germline at one of its ends, possibly a read error. The chain employs TRBV4-3 and TRBJ2-3; the match to TRBD2 covers 8 bases. CDR1 is LGHNA and CDR2 is YSLEER in the germline V gene. The CDR3 runs to 13 residues. The CDR3 here is CAGSHGGAGTQYF. CDR3 nucleotide sequence: TGCGCCGGCAGCCACGGGGGGGCTGGCACGCAGTATTTT.

At least ten counts were recorded for this clonotype. In DNA form, the CDR3 reads TGTGCCTCCCCCTCAACCGACGCTCTGAACACTGAAGCTTTCTTT. It translates to CASPSTDALNTEAFF. The gene calls are TRBV30 and TRBJ1-1; D gene ambiguous. This CDR3 has 15 amino acids. V lost 7 bases to trimming and J lost 0 bases, with 18 bases between them. From germline, CDR1 is GTSNPN and CDR2 SVGIG (reference sequence).

This clonotype was counted at least ten times. This chain links TRBV5-6 with TRBJ2-7; D ambiguous. This CDR3 is built from 14 residues. Trimming took 1 base from V and 6 from J, leaving 14 bases between them. Looked up from germline, CDR1 is SGHDT and CDR2 is YYEEEE. The CDR3 DNA sequence: TGTGCCAGCAGCTTGCCAGCAACGTCTGTCGAGCAGTACTTC. This translates into CASSLPATSVEQYF.

The V and J genes are TRBV24-1 and TRBJ2-3; weak D call: TRBD1 (5 bases). This CDR3 has 16 residues. The germline V and J ends were trimmed by 0 bases and 1 base, with 10 bases remaining between them. Germline CDR1 is KGHDR and CDR2 is SFDVKD. CDR3 sequence reads: CATSDLSGWGTDTQYF. Written as DNA, the CDR3 is TGTGCCACCAGTGATTTGTCAGGGTGGGGCACAGATACGCAGTATTTT.

This clonotype showed up many times. The chain combines TRBV12-3 or TRBV12-4 with TRBJ2-2; no firm D call. V was cut by 8 bases and J by 3 bases, with 4 bases left in between. CDR3 length: 11 residues. The CDR3 DNA reads as TGTGCCAGCGGTTACACCGGGGAGCTGTTTTTT. The encoded protein is CASGYTGELFF.

The chain joins TRBV6-1 to TRBJ2-5; D tentatively reads TRBD1 or TRBD2 (6 bases each). The CDR3 loop spans 15 amino acids. V lost 2 bases and J 5 bases, leaving 15 bases between the germline ends. Looked up from germline, CDR1 is MNHNS and CDR2 is SASEGT. The CDR3, as DNA: TGTGCCAGCAGTGAATTCGGGGGCGCAGGCGAGACCCAGTACTTC. Amino acid sequence: CASSEFGGAGETQYF.

This clonotype was detected many times. This rearrangement joins TRBV7-9 to TRBJ2-5; TRBD2 matches 7 bases. This CDR3 is built from 16 residues. Unmatched junction bases numbered 11, after V lost 7 bases and J lost 0 bases. Germline lookup yields CDR1 SEHNR and CDR2 FQNEAQ (reference sequence). The CDR3, as DNA: TGTGCCAGCATCGACTCTACAGCGGGGTACCAAGAGACCCAGTACTTC. It translates to CASIDSTAGYQETQYF.

About this clonotype: This may come from a read error, since a much larger clone is one base off. V is TRBV12-3 or TRBV12-4 and J is TRBJ2-3, with D perhaps matching TRBD1 (5 bases). The end of the DNA is better explained by TRBJ1-5, so the J call may be wrong. The CDR3 loop spans 17 amino acids. CDR3 in DNA: TGTGCCAGCAGTTTGGGGACCGTTTCCTCTAGCACAGATACGCAGCATTTT. Its protein product is CASSLGTVSSSTDTQHF.

This clonotype appeared many times. CDR3 sequence: CASSFIVGGGQPQHF. The CDR3 region has the DNA TGTGCCAGCAGTTTTATTGTGGGGGGCGGTCAGCCCCAGCATTTT. V is TRBV28 and J is TRBJ1-5, with TRBD1 as a possible D gene (6 bases). Germline assignment: CDR1 MDHEN and CDR2 SYDVKM. V was shortened by 3 bases and J by 6 bases, with 15 bases between the two germline ends. CDR3 size: 15 residues.

Concerning this clonotype: The junction departs from the called germline gene at one end, perhaps through a read error. The V and J genes are TRBV27 and TRBJ2-6, with 7 bases lining up with TRBD1. The CDR3 consists of 19 residues. Germline V lookup: CDR1 MNHEY, CDR2 SMNVEV (reference sequence). CDR3 nucleotide sequence: TGTGCCAGCAGTTTACGACGGGACAGCCTAAATTCTGGGGCCAACGTCCTGGCTTTC. This codes for CASSLRRDSLNSGANVLAF. Variable domain in full (rest from reference TRBV27 and TRBJ2-6): EAQVTQNPRYLITVTGKKLTVTCSQNMNHEYMSWYRQDPGLGLRQIYYSMNVEVTDKGDVPEGYKVSRKEKRNFPLILESPSPNQTSLYFCASSLRRDSLNSGANVLAFGAGSRLTVL.

A remark on this clonotype: Without the conserved terminal phenylalanine or tryptophan, this CDR3 likely stems from a read error. The chain has TRBV4-3 and TRBJ2-2, with 8 bases that match TRBD1. CDR3 length: 15 amino acids. V trimming: 6 bases; J trimming: 7 bases; junction bases outside the gene matches: 10. Germline V gene sequence: CDR1 LGHNA, CDR2 YSLEER. In DNA form, the CDR3 reads TGCGCCAGCAGTGGGACAGGCGGCCCCTACGGGGAGCTGTTTTCT. Amino acid sequence: CASSGTGGPYGELFS.